These 32 T cell receptor beta chains share one sample of origin, sequenced in a study of blood T cell repertoires in COVID-19. Produced via immunoSEQ multiplex PCR; TCRdb's table is partial and in-frame only. Of 150,000 or so clones detected, 65% to 85% appear once; the ten largest clones hold roughly 5%. The source material was PBMCs or T cells enriched from blood (not recorded which). These receptors were collected from a man aged 70 or older who had been exposed to COVID-19.

In its sample, this clone was seen once. The chain employs TRBV27 and TRBJ2-4, with 7 bases identical to TRBD1. J was trimmed by 0 bases and V by 5 bases; bases with no gene match: 10. The CDR3 sequence is 17 residues long. CDR1 MNHEY and CDR2 SMNVEV come from the germline V gene (reference sequence). The CDR3 region is CASSPQTGNTAKNIQYF. In DNA form, the CDR3 reads TGTGCCAGCAGTCCCCAGACAGGGAATACAGCCAAAAACATTCAGTACTTC.

The chain employs TRBV6-5 and TRBJ2-7; TRBD1 might be the D (6 bases). Germline assignment: CDR1 MNHEY and CDR2 SVGAGI. This CDR3 has 14 amino acids. V shed 7 bases and J shed 2 bases, with 15 bases lying between them. CDR3: CASTSKQGTYEQYF. Here the CDR3 DNA reads TGTGCCAGCACCTCCAAACAGGGTACCTACGAGCAGTACTTC.

The chain carries TRBV2 and TRBJ2-3; TRBD2 agrees at 9 bases. From germline, CDR1 is SNHLY and CDR2 FYNNEI. The CDR3 is 14 amino acids. V trimming: 9 bases; J trimming: 2 bases; junction bases outside the gene matches: 6. CDR3 region: CASLAGENTDTQYF. The DNA for the CDR3 is TGTGCCAGTTTAGCGGGAGAGAACACAGATACGCAGTATTTT.

The chain combines TRBV7-9 with TRBJ2-4; maybe TRBD2 (5 bases). There are 13 residues in the CDR3. The V end lost 2 bases, the J end lost 8 bases, and 10 bases lay between the germline ends. Germline lookup yields CDR1 SEHNR and CDR2 FQNEAQ (reference sequence). CDR3 nucleotide sequence: TGTGCCAGCAGCTTAAGGGAGCGTGACATTCAGTACTTC. Its translation is CASSLRERDIQYF.

The rearrangement uses TRBV5-1 and TRBJ2-7, with D possibly TRBD1 on 5 matching bases. V was clipped by 0 bases and J by 0 bases, with 10 bases between them. The CDR3 loop spans 15 amino acids. Per the germline V gene, CDR1 is SGHRS and CDR2 is YFSETQ. CDR3 sequence: CASSLAVQGSYEQYF. CDR3 nucleotide sequence: TGCGCCAGCAGCTTGGCCGTTCAGGGCTCCTACGAGCAGTACTTC.

The V and J genes are TRBV11-2 and TRBJ1-2, with TRBD1 matching 9 bases. This CDR3 has 16 residues. Trimming took 5 bases from V and 2 from J; bases not matched to a gene: 9. CDR1 is SGHAT, CDR2 FQNNGV, per germline. Here the CDR3 DNA reads TGTGCCAGCAGCACGGGACAGGGCTTCAGGAACTATGGCTACACCTTC. This gives the protein CASSTGQGFRNYGYTF.

The CDR3 here is CASNGGWDRGNQPQHF. CDR3 in DNA: TGTGCCAGCAATGGAGGCTGGGACAGGGGCAATCAGCCCCAGCATTTT. This rearrangement joins TRBV2 to TRBJ1-5, with 9 bases identical to TRBD1. The CDR3 sequence is 16 residues long. The ends lost 7 bases at V and 2 bases at J; junction bases unmatched: 9. From germline, CDR1 is SNHLY and CDR2 FYNNEI.

This clone was seen a single time. The chain joins TRBV7-2 to TRBJ1-1; 9 nucleotides line up with TRBD1. The CDR3 runs 15 residues. After removal of 3 bases from V and 10 bases from J, the junction contained 12 bases not matched to a gene. From germline, CDR1 is SGHTA and CDR2 FQGNSA. CDR3 sequence (DNA): TGTGCCAGCAGCTTGCTCAGGACAGGGGATGATGGAGCTTTCTTT. Its protein is CASSLLRTGDDGAFF.

This chain links TRBV27 with TRBJ2-5; the D gene is possibly TRBD2 (5 bases). Looked up from germline, CDR1 is MNHEY and CDR2 is SMNVEV (reference sequence). CDR3 length: 17 residues. V was cut by 0 bases and J by 1 base, with 15 bases left in between. The CDR3 sequence is CASSLSFSAASQETQYF. CDR3 DNA sequence: TGTGCCAGCAGTTTATCGTTCTCAGCGGCCAGCCAAGAGACCCAGTACTTC.

This chain joins TRBV14 and TRBJ2-7; weak D call: TRBD1 (5 bases). Germline loops: CDR1 SGHDN, CDR2 FVKESK. The CDR3 covers 16 residues. V lost 1 base and J lost 0, with 13 bases in between. This CDR3 is CASSQGVETASYEQYF. DNA of the CDR3: TGTGCCAGCAGCCAAGGTGTCGAGACAGCCTCCTACGAGCAGTACTTC.

The rearrangement links TRBV28 to TRBJ2-1; D call uncertain. V dropped 5 bases and J dropped 7 bases, with 12 bases sitting between them. This CDR3 has 13 residues. CDR1 is MDHEN, CDR2 SYDVKM, per germline. The CDR3 reads CASSAKPKNEQFF. CDR3 nucleotide sequence: TGTGCCAGCAGTGCCAAACCTAAAAATGAGCAGTTCTTC.

This chain connects TRBV15 to TRBJ1-1; TRBD1 is a possible D gene (5 bases). The CDR3 is 13 residues long. V was shortened by 5 bases and J by 1 base, with 8 bases between the two germline ends. The germline V gene encodes CDR1 LNHNV and CDR2 YYDKDF (reference sequence). CDR3 amino acids: CATSGQSNTEAFF. The CDR3 DNA reads TGTGCCACCAGCGGACAATCGAACACTGAAGCTTTCTTT.

The V call is TRBV19, the J call TRBJ2-1; tentatively, D is TRBD1 (7 bases). The CDR3 covers 15 residues. Germline V gene lookup returns CDR1 LNHDA and CDR2 SQIVND (reference sequence). V lost 4 bases to trimming and J lost 4 bases, with 14 bases between them. In nucleotides, the CDR3 is TGTGCCAGTAGTACGGGGGACAGAGCTTACAATGAGCAGTTCTTC. It codes for CASSTGDRAYNEQFF.

The genes are TRBV3-1 (or the pseudogene TRBV3-2) and TRBJ1-2; perhaps TRBD1 as D (5 bases). Germline V gene data show CDR1 as LGHDT and CDR2 as YNNKEL (reference sequence). Trimming removed 4 bases at V and 7 bases at J, with 13 bases between. The CDR3 has 13 residues. The CDR3 sequence is CASSRQGAPGYTF. CDR3 DNA sequence: TGTGCCAGCAGCCGTCAGGGTGCTCCTGGCTACACCTTC.

The CDR3 coding sequence is TGTGCCAGCAGGTCTCCCGGGACAGGGTGGGCCACCCTCCACTTT. This translates into CASRSPGTGWATLHF. V and J are TRBV28 and TRBJ1-6; 9 bases are a match to TRBD1. The J segment lost 14 bases and the V segment lost 6 bases, leaving 14 bases of the junction unmatched. The CDR3 has 15 residues. The V gene's germline CDR1 is MDHEN and CDR2 SYDVKM. The full variable domain, in which reference TRBV28 and TRBJ1-6 provide the parts outside the CDR3, is DVKVTQSSRYLVKRTGEKVFLECVQDMDHENMFWYRQDPGLGLRLIYFSYDVKMKEKGDIPEGYSVSREKKERFSLILESASTNQTSMYLCASRSPGTGWATLHFGNGTRLTVT.

Turning to this clone: A read error is possible here, since a much larger clone lies one base away. This chain connects TRBV19 to TRBJ1-1; D gene uncertain. V shed 9 bases and J shed 0 bases, with 8 bases lying between them. This CDR3 comprises 12 residues. CDR1 LNHDA and CDR2 SQIVND come from the germline V gene (reference sequence). The CDR3: CASSDMNTEAFF. CDR3 coding DNA: TGTGCCAGCAGTGACATGAACACTGAAGCTTTCTTT.

This clone was seen more than once but under ten times. Other DNA variants within this sample encode the same CDR3. This sequence joins TRBV6-5 and TRBJ1-6, with 7 bases aligning to TRBD1. J gave up 9 bases and V 5 bases, and 7 bases lay outside the gene matches. The CDR3 covers 14 residues. Germline lookup yields CDR1 MNHEY and CDR2 SVGAGI. CDR3 coding DNA: TGTGCCAGCAGTAGTGACAGGGCCCTTTCACCCCTCCACTTT. Residues: CASSSDRALSPLHF.

The chain is built from TRBV15 and TRBJ1-1; D gene uncertain. The germline CDR1 and CDR2 sequences are LNHNV and YYDKDF (reference sequence). The CDR3 is made up of 13 amino acids. V shed 1 base and J shed 5 bases, with 8 bases lying between them. CDR3 residues: CATSRAPSTEAFF. CDR3 nucleotides: TGTGCCACCAGCAGAGCCCCTTCTACTGAAGCTTTCTTT.

The chain uses TRBV7-3 and TRBJ2-7; 8 nucleotides match TRBD1. After removal of 0 bases from V and 1 base from J, the junction contained 2 bases not matched to a gene. Germline CDR1 and CDR2: SGHTA and FQGTGA. The CDR3 is made up of 15 amino acids. The CDR3 DNA reads as TGTGCCAGCAGCTTAACAGGGACAGGATCCTACGAGCAGTACTTC. Residues: CASSLTGTGSYEQYF.

The chain carries TRBV5-1 and TRBJ2-1, with 8 nucleotides matching TRBD2. The CDR3 length is 14 residues. Germline V lookup: CDR1 SGHRS, CDR2 YFSETQ. The V and J ends lost 0 bases and 15 bases, in that order; junction bases with no gene match: 11. The CDR3 DNA reads as TGCGCCAGCAGCTTGGAAGCGGGAGTCCCCGGGTGGTTCTTC. Protein product: CASSLEAGVPGWFF.

J is TRBJ1-1 and V is TRBV10-1; perhaps TRBD1 as D (5 bases). The V gene lost 1 base and the J gene lost 5 bases, with 11 bases spanning the gap. The CDR3 extends over 14 amino acids. Germline-derived CDR1 and CDR2 are WNHNN and SYGVQD (reference sequence). CDR3 amino acids: CASSELIGVTEAFF. The CDR3 coding sequence is TGCGCCAGCAGTGAGTTAATAGGGGTTACTGAAGCTTTCTTT.

This clone was detected a few times. The gene calls are TRBV3-1 (or the pseudogene TRBV3-2) and TRBJ2-2; weak D call: TRBD2 (6 bases). Germline CDR1 LGHDT, CDR2 YNNKEL (reference sequence). V lost 1 base and J 1 base, leaving 10 bases between the germline ends. The CDR3 consists of 16 residues. This CDR3 reads CASSQGIGGNTGELFF. As DNA, the CDR3 is TGTGCCAGCAGCCAAGGGATCGGGGGGAACACCGGGGAGCTGTTTTTT.

The chain has TRBV19 and TRBJ1-4; TRBD1 agrees at 8 bases. Germline values: CDR1 LNHDA, CDR2 SQIVND (reference sequence). After removal of 8 bases from V and 8 bases from J, the junction contained 7 bases not matched to a gene. There are 13 residues in the CDR3. Here the CDR3 reads CASSDREGEKLFF. The CDR3 DNA reads TGTGCCAGTTCGGACAGGGAGGGGGAAAAACTGTTTTTT.

The chain carries TRBV5-4 and TRBJ1-2, with 7 positions matching TRBD1. The CDR3 spans 15 residues. The germline V gene encodes CDR1 SGHNT and CDR2 YYREEE (reference sequence). V was clipped by 3 bases and J by 7 bases; unmatched bases: 12. This CDR3 is CASSSIYRGRGGYTF. CDR3 sequence (DNA): TGTGCCAGCAGCTCAATCTACAGGGGAAGGGGTGGCTACACCTTC.

V gene TRBV6-5 combines with J gene TRBJ1-6, with D unresolved. The germline gives CDR1 MNHEY, CDR2 SVGAGI. The CDR3 is made up of 15 amino acids. Trimming took off 0 bases at V and 4 bases at J, with 7 bases between the two ends. The CDR3 DNA sequence: TGTGCCAGCAGTTACTCAGCGAGGTATAATTCACCCCTCCACTTT. It encodes CASSYSARYNSPLHF.

This clone was observed a few times. The chain recombines TRBV7-9 with TRBJ2-7, with D tentatively TRBD1 (5 bases). CDR1 and CDR2 from the germline V gene are SEHNR and FQNEAQ (reference sequence). The CDR3 spans 16 residues. Trimming shortened V by 3 bases and J by 0 bases, and 15 bases separated the two germline ends. CDR3 in amino acids: CASSFLGDTSSYEQYF. The CDR3 DNA sequence: TGTGCCAGCAGCTTTTTAGGGGATACGAGCTCCTACGAGCAGTACTTC.

V usage is TRBV19 and J usage is TRBJ1-5, with TRBD1 matching 9 bases. Germline assignment: CDR1 LNHDA and CDR2 SQIVND (reference sequence). V dropped 6 bases and J dropped 7; count of bases not matched to a gene: 7. The CDR3 is 14 amino acids. CDR3 in DNA: TGTGCCAGTAGAACGGACAGGGGCGGACAGCCCCAGCATTTT. Encoded protein: CASRTDRGGQPQHF.

The genes are TRBV30 and TRBJ1-2, with D unresolved. Between the trimmed V and J ends, which lost 4 bases and 4 bases, there was a span of 13 bases. This CDR3 is 13 amino acids long. Germline-derived CDR1 and CDR2 are GTSNPN and SVGIG (reference sequence). CDR3 sequence (DNA): TGTGCCTGGACCCACCAAGCTACCTATGGCTACACCTTC. It is translated as CAWTHQATYGYTF. The full variable domain, rest sourced from reference TRBV30 and TRBJ1-2, is SQTIHQWPATLVQPVGSPLSLECTVEGTSNPNLYWYRQAAGRGLQLLFYSVGIGQISSEVPQNLSASRPQDRQFILSSKKLLLSDSGFYLCAWTHQATYGYTFGSGTRLTVV.

This clone has only a few counts. The CDR3 region is CASRLEGVNQPQHF. Here the CDR3 DNA reads TGTGCCAGCAGACTGGAAGGGGTGAATCAGCCCCAGCATTTT. The chain is built from TRBV28 and TRBJ1-5; maybe TRBD1 (5 bases). Between the trimmed V and J ends, which lost 6 bases and 4 bases, there was a span of 13 bases. The CDR3 is 14 residues long. CDR1 and CDR2 (germline): MDHEN, SYDVKM.

The rearrangement links TRBV12-5 to TRBJ1-5; D is possibly TRBD1 (6 bases). The ends were cut back, 0 bases at V and 6 bases at J, with 15 bases in the middle. Germline lookup yields CDR1 LGHNT and CDR2 FRNRAP. This CDR3 comprises 16 residues. The CDR3 is CASGLVDSTLSQPQHF. For the CDR3, the DNA is TGTGCTAGTGGTTTGGTGGACAGCACGCTCTCTCAGCCCCAGCATTTT.

The V call is TRBV11-2, the J call TRBJ1-5; no clear D. Germline loops: CDR1 SGHAT, CDR2 FQNNGV. V was clipped by 5 bases and J by 0 bases, with 5 bases between them. The CDR3 has 13 residues. Here the CDR3 reads CASSQASNQPQHF. The DNA of the CDR3 is TGTGCCAGCAGCCAGGCTAGCAATCAGCCCCAGCATTTT.

The V call is TRBV7-2, the J call TRBJ2-1; TRBD2 matches at 13 bases. Germline CDR1 and CDR2: SGHTA and FQGNSA. The V segment lost 4 bases and the J segment 9 bases; nucleotides outside the gene matches: 3. CDR3 length: 14 residues. The CDR3 sequence: CASSSGTSGTEQFF. The CDR3 coding sequence is TGTGCCAGCAGCTCCGGGACTAGCGGGACTGAGCAGTTCTTC.